The clone carrying this TCR beta chain was counted only a few times. Its antigen remains unidentified. This sample stems from a study of T-cell reconstitution after alpha-beta-depleted transplantation in children. Study-wide results and limits: Most T-cell counts and diversity one year after the transplant came from T cells that were newly produced. Recipient T cells and thymic progenitors that survived were the source of the high TCRbeta diversity seen at day 60 in some patients. About two months after transplant, alpha-beta T cells reportedly came from several hundred expanded graft clones.

V lost 6 bases, J lost 5 bases, and 7 bases stayed unmatched. The CDR3 has 14 residues. The TCRbeta library was prepared with unique molecular identifiers. One entry per CDR3 protein results from TCRdb running MiXCR on the PCR reads. The top ten hold around 2.2% of the sample, which has fewer than 700,000 distinct CDR3 sequences, 10% to 15% seen once. J is TRBJ2-5 and V is TRBV12-3 or TRBV12-4; 9 bases agree with TRBD1. Sequenced material: PBMCs, mostly from graft donor cells, taken 360 days after TCRalphabeta/CD19-depleted stem cell transplant. The source of this sequence is a male patient aged 10 to 17 who had a stem cell transplant for acute myeloid leukemia, so the T cells may come from the graft donor. The CDR3 DNA reads TGTGCCAGCAGATGGGACAGGGCCAAGGAGACCCAGTACTTC. Translation gives CASRWDRAKETQYF.